This TCR beta chain was identified during a study of control samples from healthy donors and cancer patients. Using immunoSEQ multiplex PCR, the repertoire was profiled, and TCRdb retains in-frame clones only, with some absent. The sample contains 150,000 or so clones, roughly 93% of which appear only once. The germline V gene encodes CDR1 SEHNR and CDR2 FQNEAQ (reference sequence). CDR3 size: 12 residues. V lost 8 bases and J lost 7, with 11 bases in between. The rearrangement uses TRBV7-9 and TRBJ2-2; D unclear. The sequence derives from a man aged 18 to 30 in good health. Sequences were obtained from blood. The CDR3, as DNA: TGTGCCAGCTCCCACTCGGTCGGGGAGCTGTTTTTT. Translation gives CASSHSVGELFF.